The clone carrying this T cell receptor beta chain was detected once. V lost 3 bases, J lost 5 bases, and 4 bases stayed unmatched. Germline assignment: CDR1 KGHSH and CDR2 LQKENI. CDR3 length: 16 residues. This record comes from a study of OX40 agonist ivuxolimab in advanced cancers. Study at large: From roughly 20 to 85 years was the age range, with a mean of around 54 years, and 65% to 90% were male. A partial response was reached by three patients: one with hepatocellular carcinoma and two with cutaneous melanoma.

Generated by immunoSEQ multiplex PCR, the TCRdb table keeps only in-frame clones and is missing some. This table holds about 83,000 clones, around four fifths found once. Patients who had autoimmune disease history or got systemic immunosuppression were left out. Sampling of blood occurred at baseline, cycle 4 day 1, and cycle 7 day 1. This TCR came from an adult with an advanced solid tumor such as melanoma, head and neck, liver or kidney cancer. This rearrangement joins TRBV18 to TRBJ2-3, with 14 bases fitting TRBD2. Sequenced here: CD4+ or CD8+ T cells sorted from blood, sampled in a trial of the OX40 agonist ivuxolimab. The CDR3 DNA reads TGTGCCAGCTCACCCCAGGGACTAGCGGGGGTAGATACGCAGTATTTT. Its translation: CASSPQGLAGVDTQYF.